The 9 T cell receptor beta chains reported below all come from one sample, sequenced in a study of follicular helper T cells after annual influenza vaccination. The time point denotes: 2015-2016 season, 7 days after influenza vaccination. Clones were sequenced by immunoSEQ multiplex PCR, and TCRdb holds only the in-frame ones, with some missing. The table shows 4,000 to 5,500 clones, with approximately 86% occurring only once. The material was CXCR5+ CD38- circulating T follicular helper cells from blood, obtained 7 days after influenza vaccination. Subset reported: circulating Tfh, non-naive CD4+CXCR5+PD-1+ (ICOS+CD38+ or ICOS-CD38-). These receptors all come from an adult who received the influenza vaccine.

The chain's CDR3 is CASSRTSGGAITGELFF. The CDR3 DNA is TGTGCCAGCAGCAGGACTAGCGGGGGTGCGATTACCGGGGAGCTGTTTTTT. The chain recombines TRBV4-2 with TRBJ2-2; 13 bases align to TRBD2. Trimming cost V 5 bases and J 5 bases; bases outside gene matches: 8. The CDR3 consists of 17 residues. The germline CDR1 and CDR2 sequences are LGHNA and YNFKEQ.

This chain connects TRBV5-4 to TRBJ1-6; D not resolved. The V gene lost 2 bases and the J gene lost 10 bases, with 16 bases spanning the gap. CDR1 is SGHNT, CDR2 YYREEE, per germline (reference sequence). The CDR3 covers 15 residues. CDR3 nucleotide sequence: TGTGCCAGCAGCTTTTATACAGCGGGTGTCTCACCCCTCCACTTT. Its protein product is CASSFYTAGVSPLHF.

The chain employs TRBV18 and TRBJ2-7, with no clear D. V was shortened by 6 bases and J by 7 bases, with 13 bases between the two germline ends. This CDR3 has 12 residues. CDR1 KGHSH and CDR2 LQKENI come from the germline V gene. CDR3 in DNA: TGTGCCAGCTCCATTAGGGTGGGGGAGCAGTACTTC. This encodes CASSIRVGEQYF. The full variable domain, its missing parts supplied by reference TRBV18 and TRBJ2-7, is NAGVMQNPRHLVRRRGQEARLRCSPMKGHSHVYWYRQLPEEGLKFMVYLQKENIIDESGMPKERFSAEFPKEGPSILRIQQVVRGDSAAYFCASSIRVGEQYFGPGTRLTVT.

This chain uses TRBV7-2 with TRBJ2-5; 7 bases agree with TRBD2. Trimming cost V 5 bases and J 1 base; bases outside gene matches: 7. The germline V gene has CDR1 SGHTA and CDR2 FQGNSA. The CDR3 has 15 amino acids. The CDR3: CASSLNSGTQETQYF. In nucleotides, the CDR3 is TGTGCCAGCAGCCTCAACAGCGGGACCCAAGAGACCCAGTACTTC.

V gene TRBV4-2 combines with J gene TRBJ2-1; TRBD1 matches at 7 bases. This CDR3 is built from 16 residues. Germline lookup yields CDR1 LGHNA and CDR2 YNFKEQ. The trim removed 1 base at V and 4 bases at J, leaving 7 bases unmatched. In DNA form, the CDR3 reads TGTGCCAGCAGCCAAGCTACACAGGGGATATACAATGAGCAGTTCTTC. Translating it yields CASSQATQGIYNEQFF.

CDR3 loop: CASSQGLAATGELFF. The DNA of the CDR3 is TGTGCCAGCAGTCAGGGACTAGCGGCTACCGGGGAGCTGTTTTTT. This chain connects TRBV7-8 to TRBJ2-2; 11 positions agree with TRBD2. CDR1 and CDR2 (germline): SGHVS, FQNEAQ. This CDR3 has 15 residues. J gave up 5 bases and V 6 bases, and 5 bases lay outside the gene matches.

This clone was counted between two and nine times. CDR3 amino acids: CASSLNRDSGYGYTF. CDR3 nucleotide sequence: TGCGCCAGCAGCTTGAACCGGGACAGTGGTTATGGCTACACCTTC. The chain uses TRBV5-1 and TRBJ1-2; TRBD1 matches at 7 bases. Germline trimming cut 1 base from V and 5 bases from J; bases unmatched to any gene: 8. The CDR3 runs 15 residues. Germline-derived CDR1 and CDR2 are SGHRS and YFSETQ.

The chain is built from TRBV7-9 and TRBJ2-5, with 9 bases lining up with TRBD1. The V gene end was trimmed by 1 base and the J gene end by 1 base; junction bases not matched to a gene: 4. The CDR3 consists of 16 residues. The germline V gene encodes CDR1 SEHNR and CDR2 FQNEAQ (reference sequence). DNA of the CDR3: TGTGCCAGCAGCTTAGGCATGGGACAGGGCCAAGAGACCCAGTACTTC. Protein: CASSLGMGQGQETQYF.

The DNA for the CDR3 is TGCGCCAGCAGCCAAGATCCGGCTGTGTCTGGGGCCAACGTCCTGACTTTC. It yields the protein CASSQDPAVSGANVLTF. The V gene is TRBV4-3, the J gene TRBJ2-6; no clear D gene. The V gene lost 0 bases and the J gene lost 1 base, with 10 bases spanning the gap. The CDR3 runs to 17 residues. Germline CDR1 is LGHNA and CDR2 is YSLEER.